A single sample gave rise to the 9 T cell receptor beta chains below, sequenced in a study of radiation and T cells in renal cell carcinoma. Assay: immunoSEQ multiplex PCR; the TCRdb copy retains only in-frame clones and omits some. The data show about 65,000 clones, roughly four fifths seen once. Time point meaning: blood 2 weeks post-SBRT. Treatment denoted: 15 Gy SBRT to primary tumor, nephrectomy 4 weeks later. The specimen was blood, collected from a patient whose treatment included radiotherapy and nephrectomy. The receptors were sampled from a man between 60 and 75 years old with renal cell carcinoma.

This clone occurred many times. The chain carries TRBV2 and TRBJ1-1; TRBD1 matches 8 bases. This CDR3 is built from 14 residues. Per the germline V gene, CDR1 is SNHLY and CDR2 is FYNNEI. V trimming: 7 bases; J trimming: 1 base; junction bases outside the gene matches: 5. The CDR3 DNA follows: TGTGCCAGCAAACAGGGGGTGGGGAACACTGAAGCTTTCTTT. Its translation is CASKQGVGNTEAFF. Based on the CDR3 plus reference TRBV2 and TRBJ1-1, the full variable domain is EPEVTQTPSHQVTQMGQEVILRCVPISNHLYFYWYRQILGQKVEFLVSFYNNEISEKSEIFDDQFSVERPDGSNFTLKIRSTKLEDSAMYFCASKQGVGNTEAFFGQGTRLTVV.

This chain joins TRBV7-9 and TRBJ1-5; D call uncertain. Trimming shortened V by 6 bases and J by 2 bases, and 8 bases separated the two germline ends. In germline, CDR1 is SEHNR, CDR2 FQNEAQ (reference sequence). The CDR3 is 13 residues long. As DNA, the CDR3 is TGTGCCAGCAGGGGTGATGGCAATCAGCCCCAGCATTTT. As protein: CASRGDGNQPQHF.

On this clone itself: Other DNA sequences of this sample code for an identical CDR3. The chain joins TRBV2 to TRBJ1-6; D is uncertain. This CDR3 has 13 residues. V lost 3 bases to trimming and J lost 6 bases, with 6 bases between them. In germline, CDR1 is SNHLY, CDR2 FYNNEI. CDR3 protein: CASSEVANSPLHF. The CDR3 DNA sequence: TGTGCCAGCAGTGAGGTGGCTAATTCACCCCTCCACTTT.

This chain links TRBV27 with TRBJ2-1; 8 positions match TRBD2. Unmatched junction bases numbered 5, after V lost 3 bases and J lost 7 bases. Germline CDR1 and CDR2: MNHEY and SMNVEV (reference sequence). This CDR3 has 14 amino acids. CDR3 sequence (DNA): TGTGCCAGCAGTTTCTACGGCGGGGGGAATGAGCAGTTCTTC. Translation: CASSFYGGGNEQFF.

Note on this clone: Other DNA sequences in the same sample also yield this CDR3. V gene TRBV14 combines with J gene TRBJ1-1; D ambiguous. The germline V and J ends were trimmed by 1 base and 2 bases, with 5 bases remaining between them. This CDR3 spans 13 amino acids. CDR1 SGHDN and CDR2 FVKESK come from the germline V gene. Here the CDR3 DNA reads TGTGCCAGCAGCCAAGTGCGTAACACTGAAGCTTTCTTT. It translates to CASSQVRNTEAFF.

The chain is built from TRBV7-2 and TRBJ2-5; possible D gene TRBD1, 6 bases. Germline CDR1 SGHTA, CDR2 FQGNSA. Trimming left V 0 bases short and J 4 bases short, with 12 bases between. The CDR3 loop spans 15 amino acids. The CDR3 coding sequence is TGTGCCAGCAGCTTAGCTCACCAGGGGCTAGAGACCCAGTACTTC. This codes for CASSLAHQGLETQYF.

The CDR3 loop reads CASSRTQGEQYV. The CDR3 nucleotides are TGTGCCAGCAGCCGTACCCAGGGCGAGCAGTACGTC. The rearrangement joins TRBV7-2 to TRBJ2-7, with D maybe TRBD1 (5 bases). Germline V gene sequence: CDR1 SGHTA, CDR2 FQGNSA. The ends were cut back, 5 bases at V and 6 bases at J, with 11 bases in the middle. This CDR3 spans 12 amino acids.

The rearrangement links TRBV6-5 to TRBJ1-2; D perhaps matches TRBD1 (6 bases). V was shortened by 10 bases and J by 0 bases, with 15 bases between the two germline ends. The V gene's germline CDR1 is MNHEY and CDR2 SVGAGI. The CDR3 sequence is 14 residues long. CDR3 sequence (DNA): TGTGCCACCACCTTGGACAGTACTAACTATGGCTACACCTTC. Amino acid sequence: CATTLDSTNYGYTF.

The J gene is TRBJ1-2, the V gene TRBV19; no definite D call. The CDR3 loop spans 16 amino acids. V lost 3 bases, J lost 2 bases, and 16 bases lay in between. CDR1 and CDR2 from the germline V gene are LNHDA and SQIVND (reference sequence). CDR3 loop: CASSILFDPENYGYTF. Here the CDR3 DNA reads TGTGCCAGTAGTATTTTATTCGATCCAGAAAACTATGGCTACACCTTC.